The 12 T cell receptor beta chains presented below share a single source sample, sequenced in a study of blood T cell repertoires in COVID-19. Libraries were prepared by immunoSEQ multiplex PCR; TCRdb keeps only in-frame clonotypes and omits some of them. This sample carries some 150,000 clones, about 85% of them seen once, and the ten largest clones take about 1.2%. Material: peripheral blood. Receptors originate from a man in his fifties or sixties who had recovered from COVID-19.

The chain is built from TRBV24-1 and TRBJ2-5; 7 positions match TRBD1. V lost 4 bases, J lost 5 bases, and 3 bases stayed unmatched. Germline V gives CDR1 KGHDR, CDR2 SFDVKD. The CDR3 runs to 13 residues. The CDR3 region is CATSDQDRETQYF. For the CDR3, the DNA is TGTGCCACCAGTGACCAGGACAGGGAGACCCAGTACTTC.

This sequence joins TRBV28 and TRBJ1-2; TRBD1 aligns across 8 bases. With V trimmed by 5 bases and J by 2 bases, 10 bases remained unmatched. CDR3 size: 16 residues. Per the germline V gene, CDR1 is MDHEN and CDR2 is SYDVKM. CDR3 nucleotide sequence: TGTGCCAGCAGTCTCCCTCTACAGGGGGAGAACTATGGCTACACCTTC. This sequence encodes CASSLPLQGENYGYTF.

V and J are TRBV13 and TRBJ2-7; 10 bases agree with TRBD2. Germline V gives CDR1 PRHDT, CDR2 FYEKMQ (reference sequence). There are 17 residues in the CDR3. V was pared by 0 bases and J by 2 bases, with 7 bases of the junction left unmatched. The DNA of the CDR3 is TGTGCCAGCAGCTTAGGCCCTTCTAGCGGGGGTACCTACGAGCAGTACTTC. It translates to CASSLGPSSGGTYEQYF. Full variable domain (missing parts from reference TRBV13 and TRBJ2-7): AAGVIQSPRHLIKEKRETATLKCYPIPRHDTVYWYQQGPGQDPQFLISFYEKMQSDKGSIPDRFSAQQFSDYHSELNMSSLELGDSALYFCASSLGPSSGGTYEQYFGPGTRLTVT.

This clone was seen a handful of times. The J gene is TRBJ1-1, the V gene TRBV5-1; D gene ambiguous. The V gene lost 0 bases and the J gene lost 1 base, with 13 bases spanning the gap. Germline V gene data show CDR1 as SGHRS and CDR2 as YFSETQ. This CDR3 is built from 16 residues. This CDR3 reads CASSLEPQRTNTEAFF. As DNA, the CDR3 is TGCGCCAGCAGCTTGGAACCACAGAGAACGAACACTGAAGCTTTCTTT.

The rearrangement uses TRBV4-2 and TRBJ1-4; no reliable D call. The germline V and J ends were trimmed by 6 bases and 8 bases, with 10 bases remaining between them. The germline CDR1 and CDR2 sequences are LGHNA and YNFKEQ. The CDR3 contains 12 residues. The CDR3 nucleotides read TGTGCCAGCAGTCCGGGAGCCGAAAAACTGTTTTTT. The encoded protein is CASSPGAEKLFF.

The V call is TRBV7-2, the J call TRBJ2-1; 12 positions agree with TRBD2. CDR3 length equals 18 residues. After removal of 5 bases from V and 7 bases from J, the junction contained 15 bases not matched to a gene. Germline CDR1 SGHTA, CDR2 FQGNSA. The CDR3 reads CASSRSPTSGGGGNEQFF. As DNA, the CDR3 is TGTGCCAGCAGCCGCTCCCCGACTAGCGGGGGCGGTGGAAATGAGCAGTTCTTC. Full variable domain (outside the CDR3, taken from reference TRBV7-2 and TRBJ2-1): GAGVSQSPSNKVTEKGKDVELRCDPISGHTALYWYRQSLGQGLEFLIYFQGNSAPDKSGLPSDRFSAERTGGSVSTLTIQRTQQEDSAVYLCASSRSPTSGGGGNEQFFGPGTRLTVL.

This clone appeared a single time. The gene calls are TRBV4-1 and TRBJ2-5; 12 bases align to TRBD2. The CDR3 loop spans 16 amino acids. Trimming cost V 6 bases and J 2 bases; bases outside gene matches: 7. Germline CDR1 reads MGHRA; CDR2 reads YSYEKL. The CDR3 DNA reads as TGCGCCAGCAGACCCGGGACTAGCGGGCGTCAAGAGACCCAGTACTTC. Residues: CASRPGTSGRQETQYF.

This chain uses TRBV7-2 with TRBJ1-1; 7 bases are a match to TRBD1. The V gene end was trimmed by 5 bases and the J gene end by 3 bases; junction bases not matched to a gene: 6. The CDR3 length is 14 residues. The germline V gene encodes CDR1 SGHTA and CDR2 FQGNSA. This CDR3 is CASSPTGKDTEAFF. The CDR3 DNA is TGTGCCAGCAGCCCGACAGGGAAGGACACTGAAGCTTTCTTT.

This rearrangement joins TRBV5-8 to TRBJ2-5, with D maybe TRBD2 (6 bases). Germline V lookup: CDR1 SGHTS, CDR2 YDEGEE. Trimming left V 2 bases short and J 5 bases short, with 22 bases between. The CDR3 covers 17 residues. The CDR3 region is CASSFGGIPSKRETQYF. The DNA for the CDR3 is TGTGCCAGCAGCTTCGGAGGGATCCCCTCAAAGAGGGAGACCCAGTACTTC.

In nucleotides, the CDR3 is TGTGCCACCGAAGGATCGGGAGAGACCCAGTACTTC. Translation gives CATEGSGETQYF. The chain combines TRBV2 with TRBJ2-5; D is undetermined. Germline V gene lookup returns CDR1 SNHLY and CDR2 FYNNEI. This CDR3 spans 12 amino acids. V was pared by 10 bases and J by 4 bases, with 13 bases between.

The chain joins TRBV5-6 to TRBJ2-6; unclear D gene. This CDR3 has 14 amino acids. V lost 5 bases and J lost 1, with 7 bases in between. Germline CDR1 is SGHDT and CDR2 is YYEEEE. The CDR3 region is CASRAKSGANVLTF. The DNA for the CDR3 is TGTGCCAGCAGGGCAAAATCTGGGGCCAACGTCCTGACTTTC.

This clone was detected only once. The chain uses TRBV20-1 and TRBJ1-2, with D possibly matching TRBD1 (6 bases). The germline V gene encodes CDR1 DFQATT and CDR2 SNEGSKA (reference sequence). This CDR3 region has 11 residues. The CDR3 is CSAQGMGGYTF. In DNA form, the CDR3 reads TGCAGCGCGCAGGGGATGGGAGGCTACACCTTC.